This entry describes one T cell receptor (beta chain). The source of the sample is a study of multiple sclerosis patients with progressive multifocal leukoencephalopathy. As to time point: more than 5 months of natalizumab therapy. Generated by immunoSEQ multiplex PCR, the TCRdb table keeps only in-frame clones and is missing some. The repertoire includes under 30,000 clones, roughly 90% of them detected once, and approximately 1.4% sits in the top ten. The CDR3 runs to 18 residues. The material sequenced was PBMCs, taken from a patient treated with natalizumab. The TCR sequence derives from a human donor with multiple sclerosis. V and J are TRBV23-1 and TRBJ2-5; D possibly matches TRBD1 or TRBD2 (6 bases each). The last part of the DNA fits TRBJ2-7 better; the J call may be wrong. TRBV23-1 is sorted into the ORF group, with uncertain function. CDR3 DNA sequence: TGCGCCAGCAGTCACAAACAGGGAAGAGGGACTCAAGGCTACGAGCAGTACTTC. The encoded protein is CASSHKQGRGTQGYEQYF.